The rows below give T cell receptor beta chains drawn from one sample of a study of cytotoxic CD8 clonotypes in ibrutinib-treated CLL. Sequencing used immunoSEQ multiplex PCR; TCRdb keeps in-frame clones, though not all of them. This table has 200,000 to 250,000 clones, about four fifths appearing once. The sequencing here drew on PBMCs, taken after 12 months of ibrutinib treatment. The receptors originated from a human donor with chronic lymphocytic leukemia. Both conserved end residues are part of each CDR3. The order of the fields is clone size, J gene, V gene, D gene, CDR3 DNA, CDR3 protein. The D gene is left open where the match is weak. Expanded clones get a size class; other rows say once, few or many, or leave the size out.

abundance: .
j_gene: TRBJ1-2
v_gene: TRBV7-9
d_gene: TRBD1
CDR3nt: TGTGCCAGCAGCTCGGGACAGCCCAAAGGTGATGGCTACACCTTC
CDR3aa: CASSSGQPKGDGYTF

abundance: .
j_gene: TRBJ2-1
v_gene: TRBV19
d_gene: TRBD2
CDR3nt: TGTGCCAGTAGTATCCAGGGACTACCTCGCAATGAGCAGTTCTTC
CDR3aa: CASSIQGLPRNEQFF

abundance: .
j_gene: TRBJ2-1
v_gene: TRBV4-1
d_gene: TRBD2
CDR3nt: TGCGCCAGCAGCCAAGTAACTAGCGGTTACCCCCCGGGGCAGTTCTTC
CDR3aa: CASSQVTSGYPPGQFF

abundance: .
j_gene: TRBJ2-3
v_gene: TRBV10-3
d_gene: .
CDR3nt: TGTGCCATCAGACAGATACCCACAGATACGCAGTATTTT
CDR3aa: CAIRQIPTDTQYF

abundance: .
j_gene: TRBJ1-1
v_gene: TRBV14
d_gene: .
CDR3nt: TGTGCCAGCAGCCAAGAGAGAGGGGTTGTTGAAGCTTTCTTT
CDR3aa: CASSQERGVVEAFF

abundance: .
j_gene: TRBJ1-2
v_gene: TRBV28
d_gene: .
CDR3nt: TGTGCCAGCACCCAGTCGGGCTATGGCTACACCTTC
CDR3aa: CASTQSGYGYTF

abundance: .
j_gene: TRBJ1-5
v_gene: TRBV27
d_gene: .
CDR3nt: TGTGCCAGCAGTTTGATTGGGGGGACGAATCAGCCCCAGCATTTT
CDR3aa: CASSLIGGTNQPQHF

abundance: .
j_gene: TRBJ1-2
v_gene: TRBV27
d_gene: .
CDR3nt: TGTGCCAGCAGTCTACGGACCGGAGACTATGGCTACACCTTC
CDR3aa: CASSLRTGDYGYTF

abundance: .
j_gene: TRBJ2-2
v_gene: TRBV18
d_gene: TRBD1
CDR3nt: TGTGCCAGCTCACTGTATGGGACAGTCACCGGGGAGCTGTTTTTT
CDR3aa: CASSLYGTVTGELFF

abundance: .
j_gene: TRBJ1-3
v_gene: TRBV7-2
d_gene: .
CDR3nt: TGTGCCAGCGGAACACAGGGTTCAGGAAACACCATATATTTT
CDR3aa: CASGTQGSGNTIYF

abundance: .
j_gene: TRBJ1-1
v_gene: TRBV11-2
d_gene: TRBD1
CDR3nt: TGTGCCAGCAGCTTCACCGGGACAGGGAGCACTGAAGCTTTCTTT
CDR3aa: CASSFTGTGSTEAFF

abundance: once
j_gene: TRBJ2-3
v_gene: TRBV10-1
d_gene: .
CDR3nt: TGCGCCAGCAGTGCAGCTACTAGCACAGATACGCAGTATTTT
CDR3aa: CASSAATSTDTQYF

abundance: .
j_gene: TRBJ2-7
v_gene: TRBV4-1
d_gene: .
CDR3nt: TGCGCCAGCAGCCAAGATGGTGACAGGTCACCGTACTTC
CDR3aa: CASSQDGDRSPYF

abundance: .
j_gene: TRBJ2-3
v_gene: TRBV28
d_gene: .
CDR3nt: TGTGCCAGCAGTTGGCCTCTTGCGGGGCTAACATCAGATACGCAGTATTTT
CDR3aa: CASSWPLAGLTSDTQYF

abundance: .
j_gene: TRBJ1-2
v_gene: TRBV9
d_gene: TRBD1
CDR3nt: TGTGCCAGCAGCATACAGGGGAATACTAACTATGGCTACACCTTC
CDR3aa: CASSIQGNTNYGYTF

abundance: .
j_gene: TRBJ2-1
v_gene: TRBV7-3
d_gene: .
CDR3nt: TGTGCCAGCAGCCCTCTGGTTTCCTCCTACAATGAGCAGTTCTTC
CDR3aa: CASSPLVSSYNEQFF

abundance: .
j_gene: TRBJ1-5
v_gene: TRBV28
d_gene: .
CDR3nt: TGTGCCAGCAGTTTTTCATCAGGCGGTCAGCCCCAGCATTTT
CDR3aa: CASSFSSGGQPQHF

abundance: .
j_gene: TRBJ1-1
v_gene: TRBV5-1
d_gene: TRBD1
CDR3nt: TGCGCCAGCAGCTATGGGACAGGGGGCACTGAAGCTTTCTTT
CDR3aa: CASSYGTGGTEAFF

abundance: .
j_gene: TRBJ2-3
v_gene: TRBV7-3
d_gene: TRBD1
CDR3nt: TGTGCCAGCAGCTTACTCCGGGACAGGGCAGATACGCAGTATTTT
CDR3aa: CASSLLRDRADTQYF

abundance: .
j_gene: TRBJ1-2
v_gene: TRBV9
d_gene: .
CDR3nt: TGTGCCAGCAGCGTATTAGAGGTTTGGGCGGATGGCTACACCTTC
CDR3aa: CASSVLEVWADGYTF

abundance: .
j_gene: TRBJ2-7
v_gene: TRBV4-1
d_gene: TRBD1
CDR3nt: TGCGCCAGCAGCCAAGGGACCGGGACAGGGCTATACGAGCAGTACTTC
CDR3aa: CASSQGTGTGLYEQYF

abundance: once
j_gene: TRBJ2-1
v_gene: TRBV27
d_gene: .
CDR3nt: TGTGCCAGCAGCTACAGGGGGAGGGGGGAGCAGTTCTTC
CDR3aa: CASSYRGRGEQFF

abundance: .
j_gene: TRBJ2-7
v_gene: TRBV6-1
d_gene: .
CDR3nt: TGTGCCAGCAGTCGGCAGGATTACTACGAGCAGTACTTC
CDR3aa: CASSRQDYYEQYF

abundance: .
j_gene: TRBJ2-5
v_gene: TRBV19
d_gene: TRBD1
CDR3nt: TGTGCCAGTAGTCCTGGGACAGGGGTTCCAGAGACCCAGTACTTC
CDR3aa: CASSPGTGVPETQYF

abundance: .
j_gene: TRBJ2-6
v_gene: TRBV28
d_gene: .
CDR3nt: TGTGCCAGCAGTTTGCCAGGGGTCAACTCTGGGGCCAACGTCCTGACTTTC
CDR3aa: CASSLPGVNSGANVLTF

abundance: .
j_gene: TRBJ2-7
v_gene: TRBV19
d_gene: TRBD2
CDR3nt: TGTGCCAGTAGTATTGGGCTAGCGGGGACCTACGAGCAGTACTTC
CDR3aa: CASSIGLAGTYEQYF

abundance: .
j_gene: TRBJ2-7
v_gene: TRBV6-4
d_gene: TRBD2
CDR3nt: TGTGCCAGCAGTCAAACCCTGACTAGCGGGAGTGGCTACGAGCAGTACTTC
CDR3aa: CASSQTLTSGSGYEQYF

abundance: .
j_gene: TRBJ1-3
v_gene: TRBV7-3
d_gene: .
CDR3nt: TGTGCCAGCAGCTCAAGCTCTGGAAACACCATATATTTT
CDR3aa: CASSSSSGNTIYF

abundance: once
j_gene: TRBJ2-7
v_gene: TRBV7-3
d_gene: .
CDR3nt: TGTGCCAGCAGCTACTATCCGGCGGCAGGATACTACGAGCAGTACTTC
CDR3aa: CASSYYPAAGYYEQYF

abundance: .
j_gene: TRBJ2-7
v_gene: TRBV25-1
d_gene: .
CDR3nt: TGTGCCAGCAGTGAATTTTACGAGCAGTACTTC
CDR3aa: CASSEFYEQYF

abundance: once
j_gene: TRBJ2-1
v_gene: TRBV11-2
d_gene: .
CDR3nt: TGTGCCAGCAGCTTACGGCTAGGTGAGCAGTTCTTC
CDR3aa: CASSLRLGEQFF

abundance: .
j_gene: TRBJ2-5
v_gene: TRBV29-1
d_gene: .
CDR3nt: TGCAGCGTTTCGGCCCGGCGGACCCAGTACTTC
CDR3aa: CSVSARRTQYF

abundance: few
j_gene: TRBJ2-3
v_gene: TRBV7-8
d_gene: TRBD2
CDR3nt: TGTGCCAGCAGCCCAATTATTCTTCTCCAGACTAGCGGGAGGACAGATACGCAGTATTTT
CDR3aa: CASSPIILLQTSGRTDTQYF

abundance: .
j_gene: TRBJ2-7
v_gene: TRBV6-5
d_gene: .
CDR3nt: TGTGCCAGCAGTTACCAGCACGGTTCCTACGAGCAGTACTTC
CDR3aa: CASSYQHGSYEQYF

abundance: .
j_gene: TRBJ1-1
v_gene: TRBV11-2
d_gene: .
CDR3nt: TGTGCCAGCAGCTTAGAAGCAGCCGGATGGAGTGAAGCTTTCTTT
CDR3aa: CASSLEAAGWSEAFF

abundance: .
j_gene: TRBJ1-2
v_gene: TRBV5-5
d_gene: TRBD1
CDR3nt: TGTGCCAGCAGCTCTAACCCGGGACAGGGAACTGGCTACACCTTC
CDR3aa: CASSSNPGQGTGYTF

abundance: few
j_gene: TRBJ2-3
v_gene: TRBV5-1
d_gene: TRBD1
CDR3nt: TGCGCCAGCAGCTTGGACGGGACAGCCCTCACAGATACGCAGTATTTT
CDR3aa: CASSLDGTALTDTQYF

abundance: .
j_gene: TRBJ2-1
v_gene: TRBV30
d_gene: TRBD2
CDR3nt: TGTGCCTGGGGACTAGTTCTCTACAATGAGCAGTTCTTC
CDR3aa: CAWGLVLYNEQFF

abundance: few
j_gene: TRBJ1-5
v_gene: TRBV25-1
d_gene: TRBD1
CDR3nt: TGTGCCAGCAGTCTACAGGGGGATCAGCCCCAGCATTTT
CDR3aa: CASSLQGDQPQHF

abundance: .
j_gene: TRBJ2-7
v_gene: TRBV4-2
d_gene: .
CDR3nt: TGTGCCAGCAGCCTAGCCCCCGGGGCGGACTCATACGAGCAGTACTTC
CDR3aa: CASSLAPGADSYEQYF

abundance: .
j_gene: TRBJ2-7
v_gene: TRBV5-1
d_gene: TRBD2
CDR3nt: TGCGCCAGCAGCAAAGGACTAGAGTCCCCCCTTCGGTACGAGCAGTACTTC
CDR3aa: CASSKGLESPLRYEQYF

abundance: once
j_gene: TRBJ1-1
v_gene: TRBV9
d_gene: .
CDR3nt: TGTGCCAGCAGCGTAGGACCCGCTAACACTGAAGCTTTCTTT
CDR3aa: CASSVGPANTEAFF

abundance: .
j_gene: TRBJ1-2
v_gene: TRBV5-4
d_gene: .
CDR3nt: TGTGCCAGCAGCTTTGGGGCTCAGGGGTCCCTGAGGTATGGCTACACCTTC
CDR3aa: CASSFGAQGSLRYGYTF

abundance: .
j_gene: TRBJ2-1
v_gene: TRBV5-4
d_gene: TRBD2
CDR3nt: TGTGCCAGCAGCCCTCCGGGCGGGAGTTATTACAATGAGCAGTTCTTC
CDR3aa: CASSPPGGSYYNEQFF

abundance: once
j_gene: TRBJ2-7
v_gene: TRBV1
d_gene: .
CDR3nt: TGCACCAGCAGCCAAGAATGTTCGGGGACTAGCGCCGACTACGAGCAGTACTTC
CDR3aa: CTSSQECSGTSADYEQYF

abundance: .
j_gene: TRBJ2-5
v_gene: TRBV5-4
d_gene: TRBD2
CDR3nt: TGTGCCAGCACCGTGAGCGGGAGTCTTTTAGAGACCCAGTACTTC
CDR3aa: CASTVSGSLLETQYF

abundance: .
j_gene: TRBJ2-1
v_gene: TRBV2
d_gene: .
CDR3nt: TGTGCCAGCGGACACTCCTCAACGGGGACAAGAGGGAATGAGCAGTTCTTC
CDR3aa: CASGHSSTGTRGNEQFF

abundance: .
j_gene: TRBJ2-1
v_gene: TRBV7-2
d_gene: TRBD1
CDR3nt: TGTGCCAGCAGCTTTGACCGACAGGGGGGCGATGAGCAGTTCTTC
CDR3aa: CASSFDRQGGDEQFF

abundance: .
j_gene: TRBJ1-1
v_gene: TRBV7-9
d_gene: TRBD1
CDR3nt: TGTGCCAGCAGCTTAGTAGGACAGGGAGGCACTGAAGCTTTCTTT
CDR3aa: CASSLVGQGGTEAFF

abundance: .
j_gene: TRBJ2-3
v_gene: TRBV28
d_gene: TRBD2
CDR3nt: TGTGCCAGCAGTTCACCCGGGACTAGCGTTAGCACAGATACGCAGTATTTT
CDR3aa: CASSSPGTSVSTDTQYF

abundance: .
j_gene: TRBJ2-7
v_gene: TRBV28
d_gene: TRBD1
CDR3nt: TGTGCCAGCCGTACTCTCACCGGGACAGGGACTACCTACGAGCAGTACTTC
CDR3aa: CASRTLTGTGTTYEQYF

abundance: once
j_gene: TRBJ2-3
v_gene: TRBV5-1
d_gene: .
CDR3nt: TGCGCCAGCAGCCCCTCCGTTTTACAGGGCACAGATACGCAGTATTTT
CDR3aa: CASSPSVLQGTDTQYF

abundance: .
j_gene: TRBJ1-1
v_gene: TRBV5-4
d_gene: .
CDR3nt: TGTGCCAGCAGCTTGGCTGGTGGCGGGGGCGTTAGTACTGAAGCTTTCTTT
CDR3aa: CASSLAGGGGVSTEAFF

abundance: .
j_gene: TRBJ2-1
v_gene: TRBV6-5
d_gene: .
CDR3nt: TGTGCCAGCAGTTACTACCGGGACGGCTACAATGAGCAGTTCTTC
CDR3aa: CASSYYRDGYNEQFF

abundance: few
j_gene: TRBJ2-2
v_gene: TRBV6-4
d_gene: TRBD1
CDR3nt: TGTGCCAGCAGCCGGACAGGGAACACCGGGGAGCTGTTTTTT
CDR3aa: CASSRTGNTGELFF

abundance: few
j_gene: TRBJ1-5
v_gene: TRBV4-1
d_gene: .
CDR3nt: TGCGCCAGCAGCCAAGATCTTGGAGTGTATAGCAATCAGCCCCAGCATTTT
CDR3aa: CASSQDLGVYSNQPQHF

abundance: .
j_gene: TRBJ1-1
v_gene: TRBV6-5
d_gene: .
CDR3nt: TGTGCCAGCAGTTACGAACGGCAGAACACTGAAGCTTTCTTT
CDR3aa: CASSYERQNTEAFF

abundance: .
j_gene: TRBJ1-2
v_gene: TRBV28
d_gene: .
CDR3nt: TGTGCCAGCAGTTGGGGGGGCCTACGTGAATATGGCTACACCTTC
CDR3aa: CASSWGGLREYGYTF